The 29 T cell receptor beta chains given below trace back to one sample, sequenced in a study of T cells of healthy individuals (dated by TCRdb to about 2018). Library construction relied on 5' RACE. The listed sequencing device is Illumina MiSeq. TCRdb reprocessed the public reads (quality trimming at Q25 with fastp, clone calling with MiXCR) and kept in-frame beta chains. Rows with a matching CDR3 protein are joined into one entry that keeps the most common DNA and genes. Within this sample are 50,000 to 55,000 distinct CDR3 sequences, with approximately 14% of them counted one time only. The ten largest account for about 16% of the sample. The receptors originated from a human donor in good health.

This clonotype was counted many times. The rearrangement uses TRBV12-3 or TRBV12-4 and TRBJ1-1, with D uncertain. With 4 bases removed from V and 1 base from J, the gap between germline ends came to 4 bases. CDR3 length equals 12 residues. DNA of the CDR3: TGTGCCAGCAGTTCGAGGAACACTGAAGCTTTCTTT. Amino acid sequence: CASSSRNTEAFF.

This sequence joins TRBV2 and TRBJ1-4; D gene ambiguous. Looked up from germline, CDR1 is SNHLY and CDR2 is FYNNEI. The germline V and J ends were trimmed by 6 bases and 3 bases, with 8 bases remaining between them. The CDR3 is 13 residues long. The CDR3 region is CASRRSPNEKLFF. The CDR3 DNA reads TGTGCCAGCAGGCGCAGTCCTAATGAAAAACTGTTTTTT.

The table lists this clonotype with many counts. V and J are TRBV18 and TRBJ2-5; D may be TRBD1 or TRBD2 (5 bases each). Germline CDR1 KGHSH, CDR2 LQKENI. The V gene lost 3 bases and the J gene lost 2 bases, with 10 bases spanning the gap. CDR3 length: 14 residues. CDR3 sequence (DNA): TGTGCCAGCTCACCCGGGACGGTTCAAGAGACCCAGTACTTC. The encoded protein is CASSPGTVQETQYF. Full variable domain (rest looked up from reference TRBV18 and TRBJ2-5): NAGVMQNPRHLVRRRGQEARLRCSPMKGHSHVYWYRQLPEEGLKFMVYLQKENIIDESGMPKERFSAEFPKEGPSILRIQQVVRGDSAAYFCASSPGTVQETQYFGPGTRLLVL.

The rearrangement links TRBV5-1 to TRBJ2-7; 10 positions agree with TRBD1. The CDR3 consists of 15 residues. The junction had 9 bases not matched to a gene; V was cut back by 4 bases and J by 5 bases. CDR1 and CDR2 from the germline V gene are SGHRS and YFSETQ. The DNA of the CDR3 is TGCGCCAGCAGCCCGGAGGGGACAGGGGCTCACGAGCAGTACTTC. This encodes CASSPEGTGAHEQYF.

The V gene is TRBV7-9, the J gene TRBJ2-1; possibly TRBD1 for D (5 bases). Germline V gives CDR1 SEHNR, CDR2 FQNEAQ (reference sequence). This CDR3 is 13 amino acids long. The V gene lost 4 bases and the J gene lost 4 bases, with 8 bases spanning the gap. The chain's CDR3 is CASSSRQYNEQFF. The CDR3 nucleotides read TGTGCCAGCAGCTCCCGACAGTACAATGAGCAGTTCTTC.

This clonotype is labeled as medium-sized. The rearrangement joins TRBV6-1 to TRBJ2-7; D gene uncertain. Germline V lookup: CDR1 MNHNS, CDR2 SASEGT. The CDR3 runs to 15 residues. The V and J ends lost 4 bases and 0 bases respectively, with 13 bases between them. Here the CDR3 DNA reads TGTGCCAGCAGTGTTTCCACCTCGGGCTCCTACGAGCAGTACTTC. This gives the protein CASSVSTSGSYEQYF.

This sequence joins TRBV5-5 and TRBJ1-2, with D unresolved. V shed 2 bases and J shed 0 bases, with 11 bases lying between them. There are 15 residues in the CDR3. The germline V gene has CDR1 SGHKS and CDR2 YYEKEE (reference sequence). As DNA, the CDR3 is TGTGCCAGCAGCTTTCTCACAGATGCTAACTATGGCTACACCTTC. Its protein is CASSFLTDANYGYTF.

Ten or more counts support this clonotype. The gene calls are TRBV5-4 and TRBJ2-5; D is ambiguous. The germline CDR1 and CDR2 sequences are SGHNT and YYREEE (reference sequence). Trimming took 6 bases from V and 2 from J, leaving 14 bases between them. The CDR3 loop spans 14 amino acids. CDR3 in DNA: TGTGCCAGCACCCCCAGCGATAGACAAGAGACCCAGTACTTC. Protein product: CASTPSDRQETQYF.

This sequence joins TRBV20-1 and TRBJ2-7, with TRBD1 identical over 10 bases. Trimming took 6 bases from V and 5 from J; bases not matched to a gene: 7. Per the germline V gene, CDR1 is DFQATT and CDR2 is SNEGSKA (reference sequence). The CDR3 runs to 13 residues. The CDR3 protein is CSARDRGGHEQYF. CDR3 nucleotides: TGCAGTGCCAGGGACAGGGGAGGCCACGAGCAGTACTTC.

This clonotype was detected ten times or more. The chain carries TRBV3-1 and TRBJ2-7; 9 positions agree with TRBD1. Germline CDR1 is LGHDT and CDR2 is YNNKEL (reference sequence). After removal of 0 bases from V and 9 bases from J, the junction contained 9 bases not matched to a gene. This CDR3 contains 15 residues. CDR3 residues: CASSQDWTGAGGQYF. CDR3 sequence (DNA): TGTGCCAGCAGCCAAGATTGGACAGGGGCTGGAGGGCAGTACTTC.

The chain employs TRBV6-5 and TRBJ1-1; D not resolved. Germline V gene lookup returns CDR1 MNHEY and CDR2 SVGAGI. Trimming pared 0 bases from V and 10 bases from J, leaving 18 bases between. The CDR3 extends over 15 amino acids. The CDR3 region is CASSYSSDSIVAAFF. In nucleotides, the CDR3 is TGTGCCAGCAGTTACTCGTCGGATTCTATAGTGGCAGCTTTCTTT.

In this sample, this clonotype turned up many times. The rearrangement joins TRBV5-4 to TRBJ2-7; tentative D call: TRBD2 (5 bases). The CDR3 spans 14 residues. Germline V lookup: CDR1 SGHNT, CDR2 YYREEE (reference sequence). Trimming removed 0 bases from V and 3 bases from J, with 10 bases in between. In nucleotides, the CDR3 is TGTGCCAGCAGCTTGGAAGGGAGCCTCTACGAGCAGTACTTC. Amino acids: CASSLEGSLYEQYF.

This clonotype was recorded a few times. The gene calls are TRBV5-1 and TRBJ2-2, with D uncertain. The CDR3 is 14 residues long. V dropped 0 bases and J dropped 2 bases, with 5 bases sitting between them. The germline CDR1 and CDR2 sequences are SGHRS and YFSETQ. This CDR3 is CASSLDVNTGELFF. CDR3 sequence (DNA): TGCGCCAGCAGCTTGGATGTAAACACCGGGGAGCTGTTTTTT. The whole variable domain, remainder taken from reference TRBV5-1 and TRBJ2-2, is KAGVTQTPRYLIKTRGQQVTLSCSPISGHRSVSWYQQTPGQGLQFLFEYFSETQRNKGNFPGRFSGRQFSNSRSEMNVSTLELGDSALYLCASSLDVNTGELFFGEGSRLTVL.

Many counts were recorded for this clonotype. The V and J genes are TRBV27 and TRBJ1-1, with D possibly matching TRBD1 (5 bases). The CDR3 has 17 residues. Trimming shortened V by 3 bases and J by 2 bases, and 19 bases separated the two germline ends. Germline V lookup: CDR1 MNHEY, CDR2 SMNVEV (reference sequence). In DNA form, the CDR3 reads TGTGCCAGCAGTTTGCGGTCCCGGGGTCGGACAAACACTGAAGCTTTCTTT. Translated, it gives CASSLRSRGRTNTEAFF.

CDR3 sequence (DNA): TGTGCCAGCAGTTACTCTATCCTAGCGTCCCAAGAGACCCAGTACTTC. Translated, it gives CASSYSILASQETQYF. V is TRBV6-5 and J is TRBJ2-5, with TRBD2 as a possible D gene (6 bases). The V end lost 0 bases, the J end lost 1 base, and 12 bases lay between the germline ends. The CDR3 loop spans 16 amino acids. Germline CDR1 and CDR2: MNHEY and SVGAGI.

At least ten counts were recorded for this clonotype. The chain combines TRBV6-1 with TRBJ2-3, with 7 bases fitting TRBD1. With 5 bases clipped from V and 2 bases from J, the junction kept 4 bases outside the gene matches. The CDR3 is 14 amino acids. Germline V CDR1 and CDR2: MNHNS, SASEGT. The CDR3 protein is CASSTGQDTDTQYF. The CDR3 DNA reads as TGTGCCAGCAGTACCGGACAGGACACAGATACGCAGTATTTT.

The chain has TRBV7-9 and TRBJ1-4; 10 nucleotides line up with TRBD1. This CDR3 region has 19 residues. The V segment lost 5 bases and the J segment 7 bases; nucleotides outside the gene matches: 19. CDR1 and CDR2 from the germline V gene are SEHNR and FQNEAQ (reference sequence). The CDR3 is CASSPRDRGLLKRTEKLFF. For the CDR3, the DNA is TGTGCCAGCAGCCCACGGGACAGGGGCCTGTTGAAGCGTACTGAAAAACTGTTTTTT.

The sample holds a few counts of this clonotype. The V call is TRBV18, the J call TRBJ1-6; D gene unclear. The V and J ends lost 2 bases and 5 bases respectively, with 10 bases between them. The germline gives CDR1 KGHSH, CDR2 LQKENI. The CDR3 loop spans 15 amino acids. The CDR3 protein is CASSPNTPDNSPLHF. For the CDR3, the DNA is TGTGCCAGCTCACCAAATACCCCGGATAATTCACCCCTCCACTTT.

The gene calls are TRBV5-6 and TRBJ1-5, with no clear D. The length of the CDR3 is 14 residues. CDR1 and CDR2 from the germline V gene are SGHDT and YYEEEE. V lost 0 bases and J 2 bases, leaving 6 bases between the germline ends. CDR3 in amino acids: CASSLGLGNQPQHF. The DNA of the CDR3 is TGTGCCAGCAGCTTGGGGCTCGGCAATCAGCCCCAGCATTTT.

This clonotype was recorded many times. This sequence joins TRBV18 and TRBJ2-7, with 9 bases that match TRBD1. CDR3 length equals 15 residues. In germline, CDR1 is KGHSH, CDR2 LQKENI. V lost 3 bases, J lost 2 bases, and 5 bases stayed unmatched. Here the CDR3 DNA reads TGTGCCAGCTCACCTATAGGACAGGGGCCCTACGAGCAGTACTTC. It specifies CASSPIGQGPYEQYF.

This clonotype was observed a handful of times. The chain recombines TRBV27 with TRBJ2-7; D gene ambiguous. Trimming removed 2 bases at V and 2 bases at J, with 10 bases between. The CDR3 spans 14 residues. The germline gives CDR1 MNHEY, CDR2 SMNVEV (reference sequence). DNA of the CDR3: TGTGCCAGCAGTTTAGCGGTTAGACCCTACGAGCAGTACTTC. Protein: CASSLAVRPYEQYF.

This sequence joins TRBV7-2 and TRBJ2-7, with 9 positions matching TRBD1. Germline V gene lookup returns CDR1 SGHTA and CDR2 FQGNSA. The CDR3 covers 13 residues. After removal of 4 bases from V and 12 bases from J, the junction contained 10 bases not matched to a gene. The CDR3 DNA reads TGTGCCAGCAGCTCTGGGACAGGGAAAGTTTCGTACTTC. This translates into CASSSGTGKVSYF. The whole variable domain, filled in from reference TRBV7-2 and TRBJ2-7, reads GAGVSQSPSNKVTEKGKDVELRCDPISGHTALYWYRQSLGQGLEFLIYFQGNSAPDKSGLPSDRFSAERTGGSVSTLTIQRTQQEDSAVYLCASSSGTGKVSYFGPGTRLTVT.

There are a few counts of this clonotype. The V and J genes are TRBV3-1 and TRBJ2-1, with a weak D call TRBD2 (6 bases). Germline CDR1 is LGHDT and CDR2 is YNNKEL (reference sequence). The V gene lost 4 bases and the J gene lost 5 bases, with 9 bases spanning the gap. This CDR3 spans 13 amino acids. CDR3 protein: CASSLRLDNEQFF. DNA of the CDR3: TGTGCCAGCAGCCTTCGACTAGACAATGAGCAGTTCTTC.

This chain links TRBV20-1 with TRBJ2-1; 15 nucleotides match TRBD2. Germline CDR1 DFQATT, CDR2 SNEGSKA (reference sequence). The junction had 7 bases not matched to a gene; V was cut back by 4 bases and J by 12 bases. This CDR3 region has 14 residues. Here the CDR3 reads CSATPGLAGGGQFF. The DNA of the CDR3 is TGCAGTGCTACGCCGGGACTAGCGGGAGGCGGGCAGTTCTTC.

With respect to this clonotype: A junction end diverges from the germline sequence, so it may reflect a read error. V and J are TRBV28 and TRBJ1-2; D ambiguous. CDR1 and CDR2 from the germline V gene are MDHEN and SYDVKM. The CDR3 is 12 residues long. The DNA for the CDR3 is TGTGCCAGCAGTTTACTGAACTATGGCTACAACTTC. Amino acids: CASSLLNYGYNF.

This clonotype was recorded a few times. The genes are TRBV4-1 and TRBJ1-2; perhaps TRBD1 as D (5 bases). V lost 0 bases and J lost 2, with 16 bases in between. Germline V gives CDR1 MGHRA, CDR2 YSYEKL. The CDR3 loop spans 17 amino acids. The CDR3 DNA reads TGCGCCAGCAGCCAAGATCCCATCACAGGCATGAACTATGGCTACACCTTC. Translating gives CASSQDPITGMNYGYTF.

This clonotype was counted at least ten times. This rearrangement joins TRBV4-3 to TRBJ2-1; D gene ambiguous. V gave up 3 bases and J gave up 5 bases, with 11 bases separating them. CDR1 and CDR2 (germline): LGHNA, YSLEER. The CDR3 is 14 amino acids. The CDR3 loop is CASSQAALHNEQFF. The CDR3 DNA reads TGCGCCAGCAGCCAGGCCGCTCTCCACAATGAGCAGTTCTTC.

This clonotype was detected ten times or more. The gene calls are TRBV2 and TRBJ2-7; D is ambiguous. V lost 7 bases and J 0 bases, leaving 7 bases between the germline ends. Germline V lookup: CDR1 SNHLY, CDR2 FYNNEI. This CDR3 is 12 amino acids long. CDR3 region: CASTQSSYEQYF. The CDR3 DNA is TGTGCCAGCACCCAATCCTCCTACGAGCAGTACTTC.

The rearrangement links TRBV6-1 to TRBJ1-2, with TRBD1 matching 8 bases. The CDR3 loop spans 15 amino acids. Losses at the gene ends were 3 bases for V and 7 bases for J; bases not matched to a gene: 10. In germline, CDR1 is MNHNS, CDR2 SASEGT. Here the CDR3 reads CASSEAGTGQSGYTF. The CDR3 nucleotides read TGTGCCAGCAGTGAGGCCGGGACAGGTCAAAGTGGCTACACCTTC.